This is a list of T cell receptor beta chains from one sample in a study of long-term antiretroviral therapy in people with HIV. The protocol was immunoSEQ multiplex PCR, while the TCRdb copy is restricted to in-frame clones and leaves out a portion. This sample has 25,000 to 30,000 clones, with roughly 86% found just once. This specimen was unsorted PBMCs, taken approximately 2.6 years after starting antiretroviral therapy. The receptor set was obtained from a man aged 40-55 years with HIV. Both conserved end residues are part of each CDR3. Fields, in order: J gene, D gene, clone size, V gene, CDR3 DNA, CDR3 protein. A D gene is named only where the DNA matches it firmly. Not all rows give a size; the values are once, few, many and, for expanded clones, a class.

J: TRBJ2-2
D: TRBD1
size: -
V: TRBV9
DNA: TGTGCCAGCAGCGGGACAGGGGGAGCCGGGGAGCTGTTTTTT
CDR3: CASSGTGGAGELFF

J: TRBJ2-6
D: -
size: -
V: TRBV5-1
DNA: TGCGCCAGCAGCTTGGAGGGAGTTGGGGCCAACGTCCTGACTTTC
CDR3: CASSLEGVGANVLTF

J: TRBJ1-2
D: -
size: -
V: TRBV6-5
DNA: TGTGCCAGCACTTCACCCAGGGAGGGGAAGTATGGCTACACCTTC
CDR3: CASTSPREGKYGYTF

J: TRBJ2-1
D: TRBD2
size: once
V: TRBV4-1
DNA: TGCGCCAGCAGCCAAGAAGGGACTAGCTCCTACAATGAGCAGTTCTTC
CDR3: CASSQEGTSSYNEQFF

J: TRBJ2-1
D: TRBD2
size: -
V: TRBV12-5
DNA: TGTGCTAGTGGTTTGGGAAGCGGGAGTGGTAATGAGCAGTTCTTC
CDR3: CASGLGSGSGNEQFF

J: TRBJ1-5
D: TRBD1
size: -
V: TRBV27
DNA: TGTGCCAGCAGCGACAGGGGATACGGACAGCCCCAGCATTTT
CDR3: CASSDRGYGQPQHF

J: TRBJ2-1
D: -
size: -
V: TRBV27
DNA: TGTGCCAGCAGTTCTGCAGAAATGAACAATGAGCAGTTCTTC
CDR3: CASSSAEMNNEQFF

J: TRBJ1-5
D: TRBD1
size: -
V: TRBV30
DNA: TGTGCCTGGAGTGGGGACAGGCCGGTGTTCGAGGCCCAGCATTTT
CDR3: CAWSGDRPVFEAQHF

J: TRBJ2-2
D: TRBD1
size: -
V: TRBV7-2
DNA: TGTGCCAGCAGCTTAGTGACAGGGTACACCGGGGAGCTGTTTTTT
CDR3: CASSLVTGYTGELFF

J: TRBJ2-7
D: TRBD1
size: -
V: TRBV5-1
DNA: TGCGCCAGCAGATGGGGACAGGGGACGGGCGAGCAGTACTTC
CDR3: CASRWGQGTGEQYF

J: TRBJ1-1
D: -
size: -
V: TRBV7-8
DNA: TGTGCCAGCAGCTCGAGCCCGGTGAACACTGAAGCTTTCTTT
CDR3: CASSSSPVNTEAFF

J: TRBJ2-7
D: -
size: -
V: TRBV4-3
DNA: TGCGCCAGCAGCCAAGATGAAGCTACCTATTCCTACGAGCAGTACTTC
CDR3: CASSQDEATYSYEQYF

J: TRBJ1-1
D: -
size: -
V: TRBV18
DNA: TGTGCCAGCTCACCGATTTTAGAGGTGTTTAACACTGAAGCTTTCTTT
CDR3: CASSPILEVFNTEAFF

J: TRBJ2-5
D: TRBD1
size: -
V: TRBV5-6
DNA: TGTGCCAGCAGCTTCTTACAGGGGCAAGAGACCCAGTACTTC
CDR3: CASSFLQGQETQYF

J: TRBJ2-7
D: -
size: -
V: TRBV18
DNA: TGTGCCAGCTCCCCGGGACGGTACGAGCAGTACTTC
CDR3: CASSPGRYEQYF

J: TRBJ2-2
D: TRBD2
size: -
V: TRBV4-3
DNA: TGCGCCAGCAGCCAAGGGACTAGCGGGGGAAGTGGCGGGGAGCTGTTTTTT
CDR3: CASSQGTSGGSGGELFF

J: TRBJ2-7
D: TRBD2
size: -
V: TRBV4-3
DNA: TGCGCCAGCAGCCAAGATTTGTCTAGCGGGGTAACCACCTACGAGCAGTACTTC
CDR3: CASSQDLSSGVTTYEQYF

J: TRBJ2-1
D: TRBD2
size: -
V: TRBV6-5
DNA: TGTGCCAGCAGCTCGAGCGGGGGGGCCGGGAATGAGCAGTTCTTC
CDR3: CASSSSGGAGNEQFF

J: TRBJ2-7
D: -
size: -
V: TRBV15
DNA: TGTGCCACCAGCAGAGATGTGGGAGCCGGATCCTACGAGCAGTACTTC
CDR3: CATSRDVGAGSYEQYF

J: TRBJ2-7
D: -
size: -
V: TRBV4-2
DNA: TGTGCCAGCAGCCCGGGGGTGGGCGAGCAGTACTTC
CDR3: CASSPGVGEQYF

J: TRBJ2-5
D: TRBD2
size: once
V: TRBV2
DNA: TGTGCCAGCTTTAACCCACTAGCGGGGACGGAGACCCAGTACTTC
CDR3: CASFNPLAGTETQYF

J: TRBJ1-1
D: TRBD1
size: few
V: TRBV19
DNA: TGTGCCATCTTTGGGCCCCGACAGGGGAACACTGAAGCTTTCTTT
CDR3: CAIFGPRQGNTEAFF

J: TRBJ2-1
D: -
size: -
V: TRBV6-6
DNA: TGTGCCAGCAGCCAGGGGGGGAAGTACAATGAGCAGTTCTTC
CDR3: CASSQGGKYNEQFF

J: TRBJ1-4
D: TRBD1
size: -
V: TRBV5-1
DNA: TGCGCCAGCAGCTTGGGGACAGGGGCTGAAAAACTGTTTTTT
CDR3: CASSLGTGAEKLFF

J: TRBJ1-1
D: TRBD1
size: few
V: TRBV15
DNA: TGTGCCACCAGCAGATCACCGCGACAGGGCGGCCTGAACACTGAAGCTTTCTTT
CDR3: CATSRSPRQGGLNTEAFF

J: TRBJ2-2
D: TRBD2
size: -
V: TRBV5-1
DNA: TGCGCCAGCAGCTTTTCACTAGCGTCCACCGGGGAGCTGTTTTTT
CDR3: CASSFSLASTGELFF

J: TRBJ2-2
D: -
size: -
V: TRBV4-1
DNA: TGCGCCAGCAGCCAAGGCGTTTTCACCGGGGAGCTGTTTTTT
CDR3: CASSQGVFTGELFF

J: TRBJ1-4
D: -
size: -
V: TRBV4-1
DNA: TGCGCCAGCAGCCAACTGGGCAGGGATAATGAAAAACTGTTTTTT
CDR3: CASSQLGRDNEKLFF

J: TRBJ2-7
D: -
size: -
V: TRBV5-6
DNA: TGTGCCAGCAGCTTGTTACAGTCGGCCTACGAGCAGTACTTC
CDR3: CASSLLQSAYEQYF

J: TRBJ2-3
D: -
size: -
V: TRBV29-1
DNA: TGCAGCGTTCGCCACGGATTGGACACAGATACGCAGTATTTT
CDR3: CSVRHGLDTDTQYF

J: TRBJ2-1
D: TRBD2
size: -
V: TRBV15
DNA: TGTGCCACCAGCAGAGCCCTAGCGGGAGAATACTACAATGAGCAGTTCTTC
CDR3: CATSRALAGEYYNEQFF

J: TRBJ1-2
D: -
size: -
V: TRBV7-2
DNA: TGTGCCAGCAGCGCAACCGGGACTCCGACAAGCTACACCTTC
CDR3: CASSATGTPTSYTF

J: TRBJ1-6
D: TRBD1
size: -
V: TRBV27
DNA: TGTGCCAGCAGCCGGACAGGGTCCGATAATTCACCCCTCCACTTT
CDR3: CASSRTGSDNSPLHF

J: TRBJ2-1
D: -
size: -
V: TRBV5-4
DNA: TGTGCCAGCAGCTCGCGGAGGGATGAGCAGTTCTTC
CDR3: CASSSRRDEQFF

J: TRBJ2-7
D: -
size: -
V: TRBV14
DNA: TGTGCCAGCAGCCAAGTGTTCTACGAGCAGTACTTC
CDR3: CASSQVFYEQYF

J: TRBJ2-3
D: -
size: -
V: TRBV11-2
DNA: TGTGCCAGCAGCTTAGAAGCTTTGGGAGGAACGCAGTATTTT
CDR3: CASSLEALGGTQYF

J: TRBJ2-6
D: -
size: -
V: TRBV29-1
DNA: TGCAGCGTTGAATTCCAAGGTTACTCTGGGGCCAACGTCCTGACTTTC
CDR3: CSVEFQGYSGANVLTF

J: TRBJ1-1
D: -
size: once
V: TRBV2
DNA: TGTGCCAGCAGTGACGAGGGGCTCATGAACACTGAAGCTTTCTTT
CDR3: CASSDEGLMNTEAFF

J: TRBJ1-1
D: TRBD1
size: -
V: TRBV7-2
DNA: TGTGCCAGCAGCCCCGGACCGACAGGGGGGACTGAAGCTTTCTTT
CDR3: CASSPGPTGGTEAFF

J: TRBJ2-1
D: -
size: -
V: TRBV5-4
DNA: TGTGCCAGCAGCTTCCATGTGCGAACCTCCTACAATGAGCAGTTCTTC
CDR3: CASSFHVRTSYNEQFF

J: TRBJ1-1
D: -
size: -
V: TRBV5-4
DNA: TGTGCCAGCAGCGGAGGGACCGTTGAAGCTTTCTTT
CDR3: CASSGGTVEAFF

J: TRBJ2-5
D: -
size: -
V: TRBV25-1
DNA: TGTGCCAGCAGTGATTACGGCAGCCAAGAGACCCAGTACTTC
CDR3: CASSDYGSQETQYF

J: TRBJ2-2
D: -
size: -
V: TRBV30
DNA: TGTGCCTGGGAGAGTACCGGGGAGCTGTTTTTT
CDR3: CAWESTGELFF

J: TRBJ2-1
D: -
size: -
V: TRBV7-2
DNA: TGTGCCAGCAGCTTACTCGGGACCTCATTAAGCTCCTACAATGAGCAGTTCTTC
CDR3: CASSLLGTSLSSYNEQFF